This T cell receptor beta chain is drawn from a study of response to subunit inactivated influenza vaccine (dated by TCRdb to 2017 to 2018). The study in broad terms: The study used deep quantitative T cell receptor repertoire profiling to track responses to a trivalent subunit inactivated influenza vaccine.

Taken from the germline V gene, the CDR1 and CDR2 loops are MDHEN and SYDVKM. The CDR3 measures 14 amino acids from cysteine to phenylalanine. The entry retains the CDR3 DNA only, 42 bases that are in frame from base 1. The germline V and J ends show losses of 6 bases and 6 bases respectively, and no gene match explains 7 bases of the junction. Libraries were constructed by RT-PCR. The sequencing machine was an Illumina HiSeq 2500. In-frame beta chains were kept once TCRdb had trimmed the public reads at Q25 with fastp and called clones with MiXCR. Here each entry gathers all rows of one CDR3 protein and keeps the most common genes and DNA. This sample gives around 500,000 distinct CDR3 sequences in total; over 9.5% of them show up just once. About an eighth of the sample goes to the ten largest clones. Overall results and qualifications from the work: According to the authors, only a limited number of new T cells may be recruited by each seasonal influenza vaccination.

The time point label, read with the paper, signifies: 45 days after influenza vaccine administration. This clonotype was detected a few times. Its antigen specificity is not known. No base quality values were provided; no much bigger clone lies one nucleotide off. This clonotype was obtained from a man aged 45-65 years who received an inactivated influenza vaccine. Donor details come from another sample of the same person, matched by shared clones. The chain links TRBV28 with TRBJ1-1, and TRBD1 aligns with 10 junction nucleotides. The starting material was PBMCs from blood, obtained around seven weeks after vaccination. The DNA is as follows: TGTGCCAGCAGACCCGGGACAGGGGTTGCTGAAGCTTTCTTT. Translated, this is CASRPGTGVAEAFF.